This T cell receptor beta chain emerged from a study of T cell responses to AZD1222 COVID-19 vaccine (dated by TCRdb to the early 2020s). Study-level background: AZD1222 recipients with second doses at about 4 weeks or about 12 weeks were pooled, because spike-specific TCR depth and breadth did not differ between schedules. Enrollment into the trials was organized by age into subgroups of 18-55, 56-69 and 70-plus years, and those subgroups contained roughly 140, 27 and 60 TCR-sequenced participants, respectively. A total of 230 to 250 trial participants underwent TCR sequencing, of whom approximately 210 received two doses of AZD1222 and roughly 25 received two doses of the MenACWY control vaccine.

For this clone: The target of this receptor is not known. Base-call qualities are not available, and no considerably larger clone is one nucleotide away.

The sample's time point label, in plain terms: baseline before first vaccination. Vaccinee samples came from UK trials COV001 and COV002, including a single-blind randomized controlled phase 2/3 trial of AZD1222 (ChAdOx1 nCoV-19) in healthy adults. For TCRbeta chain sequencing, PBMC samples were collected from trial participants at day 0 and at day 28 after the second dose. Study-level results and caveats: Most participants were white British and females outnumbered males, and the authors suggested that clonal diversity may have been underestimated. A significant rise in spike-specific TCR breadth and depth was observed after two AZD1222 doses relative to day 0 and relative to MenACWY recipients. Because no samples from the day 14 peak response were available, repertoires could be characterized only after the peak T cell response. Nearly half of unique spike-specific TCRs reportedly recognized epitopes outside regions mutated in the B.1.351 and B.1.1.7 variants. Conclusions about previously exposed vaccinees were limited because only six or seven AZD1222 recipients were SARS-CoV-2 seropositive at baseline. The 56-69-year group was small, and its depth increase did not reach significance, likely because of low power. The vaccine-associated CD4 TCRs covered the entire spike protein, and the dominant responses fell in regions 160-218 and 743-854.

For this chain, trimming is 3 bases at the V end and 5 bases at the J end, and the number of junction bases without a gene match is 7. The germline V gene (reference sequence) supplies CDR1 SGHNT and CDR2 YYREEE. The CDR3 runs 15 amino acids, cysteine and phenylalanine included. The entry retains the CDR3 DNA only, 45 bases that are in frame from base 1. The CDR3 regions of human TCRbeta chains were subjected to immunosequencing. The authors processed their data as follows. Repertoire TCRs were checked for matches against a reference library of SARS-CoV-2-specific TCRs that had been generated using the MIRA antigen-specificity platform. Breadth was defined as the fraction of unique TCRs that were SARS-CoV-2-associated. Depth was defined as the fraction of total T cells that were SARS-CoV-2-associated. Each spike-specific TCR was assigned to its reactive spike region and to a CD4 or CD8 class using the MIRA data. Log10-transformed breadth and depth values were compared by one-way ANOVA with Sidak's multiple comparisons tests. TCRdb took over this immuneACCESS table, retaining in-frame rearrangements with V and J assigned. Such tables are incomplete; in checked studies, under half of the missing clones stem from an unresolved V gene, and the remainder is unexplained. That table is the source of V, J and clone size, and D and trimming were worked out from the DNA. The sample yields under 200,000 clones; about nine tenths were counted once. The ten largest clones capture roughly 1.6% of the sample.

This sequence uses TRBV5-4 and TRBJ1-1, and 10 bases in between align with TRBD1. The starting material was peripheral blood, obtained on day 0 of AZD1222 vaccination. The clonotype comes from an adult in good health. The CDR3 corresponds to CASSSRGQGNTEAFF. The nucleotides read TGTGCCAGCAGCTCAAGGGGACAGGGGAATACTGAAGCTTTCTTT.